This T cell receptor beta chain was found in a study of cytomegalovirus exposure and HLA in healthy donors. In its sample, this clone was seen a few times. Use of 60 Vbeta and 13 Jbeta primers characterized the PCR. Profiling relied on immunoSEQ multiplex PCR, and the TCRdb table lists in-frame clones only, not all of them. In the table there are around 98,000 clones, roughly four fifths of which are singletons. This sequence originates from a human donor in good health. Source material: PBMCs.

The CDR3 is CASTKNRDRTYEQYF. Here the CDR3 DNA reads TGTGCCAGCACCAAAAACCGGGACAGGACCTACGAGCAGTACTTC. The rearrangement links TRBV2 to TRBJ2-7; 8 bases align to TRBD1. The CDR3 extends over 15 amino acids. The V gene end was trimmed by 7 bases and the J gene end by 2 bases; junction bases not matched to a gene: 10. Germline values: CDR1 SNHLY, CDR2 FYNNEI.